A single sample is the source of the 16 T cell receptor beta chains below, sequenced in a study of molecular identifiers for immune sequencing clone quantification. TCRdb re-derived calls from the PCR reads in MiXCR, one entry per CDR3 protein. The table records about 330,000 distinct CDR3 sequences, roughly 24% of them present only once. The sample was naive CD8+ T cells from blood, with Jurkat cell RNA spiked in. Subset in this sample: FACS-sorted CD8+CD4-CCR7+CD45RA+ naive T cells. All receptors derive from a human donor in good health. Some libraries in this study had Jurkat cell RNA spiked in.

This chain connects TRBV20-1 to TRBJ2-7; no reliable D call. The CDR3 length is 10 residues. V gave up 2 bases and J gave up 7 bases, with 6 bases separating them. The germline gives CDR1 DFQATT, CDR2 SNEGSKA (reference sequence). The CDR3 nucleotides are TGCAGTGCTAGAACGGAGGAGCAGTACTTC. Protein product: CSARTEEQYF.

This clonotype has a handful of counts. The chain recombines TRBV6-5 with TRBJ2-7; D is unclear. V was pared by 4 bases and J by 6 bases, with 13 bases between. The CDR3 has 13 amino acids. Germline CDR1 MNHEY, CDR2 SVGAGI. The CDR3 region is CASSWARWGEQYF. The CDR3 DNA follows: TGTGCCAGCAGTTGGGCCCGGTGGGGCGAGCAGTACTTC.

Concerning this clonotype itself: The junction does not match germline at one end; this may be a read error. The rearrangement joins TRBV3-1 to TRBJ1-1, with D unresolved. This CDR3 is built from 15 residues. Per germline, CDR1 LGHDT and CDR2 YNNKEL (reference sequence). CDR3 sequence reads: CVSSQAPGEDTEAFF. DNA for the CDR3: TGTGTCAGCAGCCAAGCCCCCGGAGAGGACACTGAAGCTTTCTTT.

This clonotype appeared many times. The chain recombines TRBV29-1 with TRBJ2-3; TRBD2 matches at 9 bases. V shed 6 bases, J shed 0 bases, and the junction held 7 bases outside the gene matches. The CDR3 totals 15 residues. Germline V gene sequence: CDR1 SQVTM, CDR2 ANQGSEA. CDR3 protein: CSVNPTSGSTDTQYF. For the CDR3, the DNA is TGCAGCGTCAACCCCACTAGCGGGAGCACAGATACGCAGTATTTT.

This clonotype has a count of ten or more. V gene TRBV7-3 combines with J gene TRBJ2-5, with D unclear. Germline V gene data show CDR1 as SGHTA and CDR2 as FQGTGA. Trimming removed 5 bases from V and 3 bases from J, with 13 bases in between. The CDR3 runs to 14 residues. The CDR3, as DNA: TGTGCCAGCAGCCTAGATGGTACAGAAGAGACCCAGTACTTC. Amino acid sequence: CASSLDGTEETQYF.

This clonotype was detected many times. The V call is TRBV5-1, the J call TRBJ2-3; TRBD2 aligns across 13 bases. With V trimmed by 4 bases and J by 5 bases, 7 bases remained unmatched. This CDR3 spans 16 amino acids. Germline CDR1 and CDR2: SGHRS and YFSETQ. This CDR3 reads CASSQLAGGPVDTQYF. As DNA, the CDR3 is TGCGCCAGCAGCCAACTAGCGGGGGGGCCCGTAGATACGCAGTATTTT.

This clonotype was picked up many times. The chain links TRBV5-1 to TRBJ2-2, with TRBD1 as a possible D gene (5 bases). This CDR3 spans 14 amino acids. Germline V gene data show CDR1 as SGHRS and CDR2 as YFSETQ. V was trimmed by 1 base and J by 6 bases, leaving 10 bases between them. CDR3 in amino acids: CASSLRKGSGELFF. CDR3 nucleotides: TGCGCCAGCAGCTTGAGGAAGGGGTCCGGGGAGCTGTTTTTT.

This clonotype showed up just a few times. J is TRBJ2-3 and V is TRBV27; weak D call: TRBD1 (7 bases). The CDR3 is 14 residues long. Germline assignment: CDR1 MNHEY and CDR2 SMNVEV (reference sequence). Deletions cut 5 bases from V and 4 bases from J, with 13 bases between. CDR3 in DNA: TGTGCCAGCAGTGCATTCAGGGGGGCAGATACGCAGTATTTT. Residues: CASSAFRGADTQYF.

This clonotype was observed a few times. The rearrangement joins TRBV5-5 to TRBJ1-4; D is possibly TRBD1 (5 bases). The V and J ends lost 0 bases and 4 bases respectively, with 16 bases between them. This CDR3 region has 17 residues. Germline V CDR1 and CDR2: SGHKS, YYEKEE (reference sequence). CDR3 nucleotides: TGTGCCAGCAGCTTGGCCCAGTCAGGGCCCAATAATGAAAAACTGTTTTTT. This gives the protein CASSLAQSGPNNEKLFF.

This clonotype has more than one count but fewer than ten. The chain couples TRBV14 to TRBJ2-1; 9 positions match TRBD1. V was pared by 4 bases and J by 4 bases, with 2 bases of the junction left unmatched. Germline V CDR1 and CDR2: SGHDN, FVKESK. This CDR3 region has 14 residues. The CDR3 sequence is CASSPGTGYNEQFF. DNA for the CDR3: TGTGCCAGCAGCCCTGGGACAGGGTACAATGAGCAGTTCTTC.

This clonotype has at least ten counts. The gene calls are TRBV9 and TRBJ1-1, with D hard to call. The CDR3 has 14 residues. The V and J ends lost 0 bases and 7 bases respectively, with 13 bases between them. From germline, CDR1 is SGDLS and CDR2 YYNGEE. The CDR3 DNA reads as TGTGCCAGCAGCGTAGTTTTTATCATGGGTGAAGCTTTCTTT. It encodes CASSVVFIMGEAFF. Full variable domain (missing parts from reference TRBV9 and TRBJ1-1): DSGVTQTPKHLITATGQRVTLRCSPRSGDLSVYWYQQSLDQGLQFLIQYYNGEERAKGNILERFSAQQFPDLHSELNLSSLELGDSALYFCASSVVFIMGEAFFGQGTRLTVV.

The sample holds a few counts of this clonotype. This sequence joins TRBV5-5 and TRBJ2-7; D is possibly TRBD1 (6 bases). This CDR3 has 15 amino acids. V dropped 4 bases and J dropped 2 bases, with 16 bases sitting between them. Germline CDR1 and CDR2: SGHKS and YYEKEE (reference sequence). As DNA, the CDR3 is TGTGCCAGCAGCGTAGAATGGGGGCGAACCTACGAGCAGTACTTC. As protein: CASSVEWGRTYEQYF.

The sample holds many counts of this clonotype. This chain links TRBV9 with TRBJ2-7; D tentatively reads TRBD1 or TRBD2 (6 bases each). The germline gives CDR1 SGDLS, CDR2 YYNGEE. The V gene lost 2 bases and the J gene lost 4 bases, with 13 bases spanning the gap. This CDR3 region has 14 residues. The CDR3 sequence is CASSVGGGGYEQYF. Written as DNA, the CDR3 is TGTGCCAGCAGCGTGGGGGGCGGCGGGTACGAGCAGTACTTC.

The rearrangement links TRBV6-2 or TRBV6-3 to TRBJ2-4; no reliable D call. Germline V gene lookup returns CDR1 MNHEY and CDR2 SVGEGT. The CDR3 has 16 residues. V was pared by 2 bases and J by 1 base, with 12 bases between. CDR3 loop: CASSYRADGAKNIQYF. The CDR3 nucleotides read TGTGCCAGCAGTTACCGGGCAGATGGGGCCAAAAACATTCAGTACTTC.

This clonotype was detected only a few times. This chain connects TRBV7-9 to TRBJ2-1; TRBD1 aligns across 7 bases. V trimming: 2 bases; J trimming: 8 bases; junction bases outside the gene matches: 9. Germline values: CDR1 SEHNR, CDR2 FQNEAQ (reference sequence). The length of the CDR3 is 15 residues. CDR3 region: CASSLITGVVDEQFF. The DNA for the CDR3 is TGTGCCAGCAGCTTAATCACAGGGGTAGTCGATGAGCAGTTCTTC.

As concerns this clonotype: One end of the junction is discordant with germline, which a read error may explain. The J gene is TRBJ1-1, the V gene TRBV7-9, with a weak D call TRBD1 (6 bases). The length of the CDR3 is 14 residues. Germline V gives CDR1 SEHNR, CDR2 FQNEAQ (reference sequence). CDR3 residues: CASTEGGGRTGAFF. The DNA for the CDR3 is TGTGCCAGCACCGAAGGGGGGGGTAGGACTGGAGCTTTCTTT.